This TCR beta chain was obtained from a study of blood T cell repertoires in COVID-19. Trimming at V came to 0 bases and at J to 4 bases, leaving 5 bases not matched to a gene. The CDR3 contains 15 residues. Per the germline V gene, CDR1 is SGHRS and CDR2 is YFSETQ. The authors' processing: Amplification with reference gene primers provided the estimates of nucleated cell counts. Using immunoSEQ multiplex PCR, the repertoire was profiled, and TCRdb retains in-frame clones only, with some absent. V and J calls and clone size are given by that table; D and trimming were obtained from the DNA. Found here are 140,000 or so clones, around 81% of them singletons; the top ten hold less than 5.5%.

The rearrangement uses TRBV5-1 and TRBJ2-3, with 7 bases that match TRBD1. This TCR was sampled from a woman aged 45-65 years with acute or convalescent COVID-19. The source material was peripheral blood. The CDR3 sequence is CASSLATGAADTQYF. CDR3 DNA sequence: TGCGCCAGCAGCTTGGCCACAGGGGCGGCAGATACGCAGTATTTT. The variable domain in full, with the rest retrieved from reference TRBV5-1 and TRBJ2-3, is KAGVTQTPRYLIKTRGQQVTLSCSPISGHRSVSWYQQTPGQGLQFLFEYFSETQRNKGNFPGRFSGRQFSNSRSEMNVSTLELGDSALYLCASSLATGAADTQYFGPGTRLTVL.